The T cell receptor (beta chain) under discussion was sequenced for a study of technical replicates of blood from a handful of donors. TCRdb's table, derived via immunoSEQ multiplex PCR, lists solely in-frame clones and lacks some. The sample holds roughly 45,000 clones, roughly 92% seen once. The CDR3 covers 17 residues. V lost 0 bases to trimming and J lost 4 bases, with 19 bases between them. The germline CDR1 and CDR2 sequences are SQVTM and ANQGSEA. The rearrangement links TRBV29-1 to TRBJ2-1, with D perhaps TRBD1 (6 bases). The sequence came from a human donor in good health. Some clones in this sample may be carry-over from other donors' samples. Sequencing was done on a sample of PBMCs. CDR3 nucleotide sequence: TGCAGCGTTGAAGATCTTGGAGGACAGCAAATTTACAATGAGCAGTTCTTC. The encoded protein is CSVEDLGGQQIYNEQFF.